This T cell receptor beta chain stems from a study of CD8 T cells in Susac syndrome. CD8+ and CD4+ T cells were negatively isolated; TEMRA cells were FACS-enriched. Trimming stripped 6 bases from V and 7 bases from J, with 13 bases between. From germline, CDR1 is MNHEY and CDR2 SMNVEV (reference sequence). The CDR3 spans 12 residues. An amount of RNA that ranged from about 0.45 to 1 ug was reverse transcribed with random hexamers. immunoSEQ multiplex PCR amplified TCR beta CDR3 across 54 Vbeta, 13 Jbeta. TCRdb re-derived calls from the immunoSEQ multiplex PCR reads in MiXCR, one entry per CDR3 protein. The sample has roughly 150,000 distinct CDR3 sequences, nearly 97% seen once.

Sequencing was carried out using CD8+ T cells from PBMCs. The receptor was derived from a human donor with multiple sclerosis. This chain connects TRBV27 to TRBJ2-7; D unclear. The CDR3 bases are TGTGCCAGCAGCCCAACGTACGGGGAGCAGTACTTC. Translation: CASSPTYGEQYF.